This T cell receptor beta chain came from a study of T cells in Graves' hyperthyroidism and ophthalmopathy. This CDR3 spans 17 amino acids. V trimming: 4 bases; J trimming: 2 bases; junction bases outside the gene matches: 3. The V gene's germline CDR1 is SGHRS and CDR2 YFSETQ. Many counts were recorded for this clonotype. Researchers took RNA transcripts and amplified the TCR beta CDR3 regions from them. In the first-round RT-PCR of the TCR CDR3, the HTBI primer set was used. One entry per CDR3 protein, called by TCRdb with MiXCR from the multiplex PCR reads. Among hundreds of thousands of distinct CDR3 sequences listed, around 15% were seen once. The definition of stable Graves' hyperthyroidism was no ophthalmopathy progression within 18 months. Exclusion of a patient resulted from uncontrolled infection, other autoimmune disease, pregnancy or lactation. Clinical symptoms, serum thyroxine and TRAb, thyroid ultrasound and orbital computed tomography were used for the diagnoses.

The receptor was derived from a woman aged 30 to 39 with Graves' hyperthyroidism. What was sequenced was blood. V is TRBV5-1 and J is TRBJ2-1; 16 bases map to TRBD2. The CDR3 protein is CASSSGTSGRAYNEQFF. The CDR3 bases are TGCGCCAGCAGCAGCGGGACTAGCGGGAGGGCCTACAATGAGCAGTTCTTC. Full variable domain (missing parts from reference TRBV5-1 and TRBJ2-1): KAGVTQTPRYLIKTRGQQVTLSCSPISGHRSVSWYQQTPGQGLQFLFEYFSETQRNKGNFPGRFSGRQFSNSRSEMNVSTLELGDSALYLCASSSGTSGRAYNEQFFGPGTRLTVL.